This T cell receptor (beta chain) was found in a study of blood T cells in healthy people across ages (dated by TCRdb to about 2015). Looking at the study overall: In model experiments, template switching captured about one uniquely barcoded TCR beta cDNA molecule for every two T cells. Age-related changes in TCR beta repertoire diversity were measured in the study by deep sequencing normalized with unique cDNA molecular identifiers. The donors were split into four age groups: young (average approximately 16 years), middle-aged (about 40), aged (approximately 59) and long-lived (approximately 80). To avoid experimental bias, donors of different ages were spread randomly across the sequencing lanes. For two donors (one aged 18 to 29 and one aged 80 or older), the study analyzed two additional independent replicas of 1 million unique cDNA reads from the same blood draw. The investigation overall reported the following: Total diversity estimates from one million sequenced T cells were considered lower bounds and underestimates. As age increased, observed TCR beta diversity per million T cells dropped in a roughly linear way, and a significant reduction was already evident by age 40. The percentage of naive T cells measured by flow cytometry correlated strongly with observed TCR beta diversity. Compared with the aged group, more naive CD4+ T cells, fewer expanded clones and increased TCR diversity were shown by the long-lived group, suggesting age selection. Because the CMV infection status of the donors was unknown, age-related changes in expanded clonotypes may potentially have been confounded. Because profiling used bulk unsorted PBMCs, naive and antigen-experienced compartments could not be compared conclusively.

This clonotype was seen a handful of times. This receptor's antigen is unknown. Within one base of it there is no much larger clone, and no base qualities were kept. Receptor amplification or capture employed 5' RACE. Sequencing used an Illumina HiSeq 2500. The second PCR ran for roughly 7 to 11 cycles and used a J-beta primer mix along with a sample-barcoded 5' primer. A template-switch 5' adaptor carrying 12 random nucleotides introduced a unique molecular identifier onto each TCR beta cDNA molecule. Each sample yielded at least 3 million CDR3-containing paired-end reads. All of the RNA was converted into first-strand cDNA using the Mint cDNA synthesis kit, with a TRBC-specific oligonucleotide serving as the primer. Following uracil-DNA glycosylase treatment, a first 18-cycle PCR with universal primers M1SS and BC2_uni_R was performed on all cDNA. The paper's processing steps were these. For normalization, 1 million high-quality reads, each with a distinct molecular identifier, were randomly selected from each sample. Instead of being binned into consensus sequences, reads with shared molecular identifiers were discarded. CDR3 identification, clonotype clustering and error correction used MiTCR with a Q25 quality threshold and the strictest error-elimination algorithm. A nonparametric unseen species model with Euler transformation was used to estimate a lower bound on total TCR beta diversity. TCRdb itself trimmed the public reads at Q25 with fastp, ran MiXCR and retained productive beta chains. Every CDR3 protein is listed once, alongside the most common genes and DNA of its rows. V and J calls and clone size were set by TCRdb, not the authors. This sample comprises roughly 500,000 distinct CDR3 sequences, 25% to 30% of them detected only once. Under 20% of the sample rests with the top ten.

CDR1 is given as MNHEY and CDR2 as SVGAGI, both from the germline V gene. Its CDR3 holds 14 amino acids, cysteine through phenylalanine. CDR3 DNA only is kept here, 42 bases in frame from base 1. Trimming costs V 5 bases and J 8 bases, and their ends lie 18 bases apart. Systemically healthy Caucasian individuals from Russia, about 38 in total and aged roughly 6 to 100 years, were included as donors. Each donor gave around 9 milliliters of peripheral blood, collected into EDTA-treated Vacutainer tubes. Ficoll-Paque density-gradient centrifugation was used to isolate PBMCs, with at least 6.5 million per sample. Trizol reagent was used to extract total RNA from PBMCs, with at least 6 micrograms per sample. For every donor, an aliquot of PBMCs went through flow cytometry to measure the percentages of naive CD45RAhigh/CD27high T cells.

The sample was blood. The receptor's source is a woman aged 70-85 years in good health. The sequence joins TRBV6-5 to TRBJ1-1, and the D gene may be TRBD1, 6 bases matching. At the DNA level, the sequence is TGTGCCAGCAGTAAATCCCGACAGGCAGGCGAAGCTTTCTTT. Its product reads: CASSKSRQAGEAFF.